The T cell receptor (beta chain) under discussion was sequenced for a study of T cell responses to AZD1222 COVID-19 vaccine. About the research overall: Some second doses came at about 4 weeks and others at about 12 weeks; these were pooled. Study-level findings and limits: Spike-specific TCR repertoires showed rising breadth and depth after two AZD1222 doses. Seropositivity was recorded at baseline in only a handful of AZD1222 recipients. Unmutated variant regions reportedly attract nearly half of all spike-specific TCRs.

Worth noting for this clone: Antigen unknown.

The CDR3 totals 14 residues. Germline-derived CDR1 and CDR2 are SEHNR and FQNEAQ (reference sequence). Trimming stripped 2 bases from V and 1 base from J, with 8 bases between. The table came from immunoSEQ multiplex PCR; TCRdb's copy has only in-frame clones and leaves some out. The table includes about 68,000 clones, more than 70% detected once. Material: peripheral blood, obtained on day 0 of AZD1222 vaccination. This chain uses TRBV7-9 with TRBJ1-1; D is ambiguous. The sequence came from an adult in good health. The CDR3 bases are TGTGCCAGCAGCTTACTCGACGGGAACACTGAAGCTTTCTTT. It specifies CASSLLDGNTEAFF.